The 11 T cell receptor beta chains listed next were all sequenced from one sample in a study of metastatic and nonmetastatic thyroid tumors. MiXCR was used by TCRdb to re-call the PCR reads. The repertoire holds about 40,000 clones, less than 20% seen once, with over 3.5% in the top ten. None of the patients had undergone any treatment ahead of thyroid surgery. The sequencing sample was made of blood. The receptors stem from a female donor with papillary thyroid cancer or a benign thyroid nodule (not recorded which). Some clones in this sample may be carry-over from other donors' samples.

Ten or more counts support this clone. This could be a read error, since a much larger clone is one nucleotide away. V and J are TRBV5-1 and TRBJ2-7, with D hard to call. The length of the CDR3 is 13 residues. Germline V lookup: CDR1 SGHRS, CDR2 YFSETQ. Here the CDR3 DNA reads TGCGCCAGCAGCCCAATGTGGGGATACGAGCAGCACTTC. It yields the protein CASSPMWGYEQHF.

Judged by abundance, this clone is medium-sized. The chain links TRBV12-3 or TRBV12-4 to TRBJ1-2; the D gene is possibly TRBD1 (5 bases). CDR3 length: 13 residues. Trimming shortened V by 6 bases and J by 4 bases, and 12 bases separated the two germline ends. CDR3 protein: CASSSGTAYGYTF. The CDR3 bases are TGTGCCAGCAGCTCCGGGACGGCCTATGGCTACACCTTC.

This clone has a handful of counts. Here the CDR3 reads CASSPSTTHYGYTF. For the CDR3, the DNA is TGTGCCAGCAGCCCATCGACAACCCACTATGGCTACACCTTC. This chain joins TRBV6-1 and TRBJ1-2, with no clear D. Germline CDR1 and CDR2: MNHNS and SASEGT. The V and J ends lost 6 bases and 3 bases respectively, with 14 bases between them. This CDR3 has 14 residues.

This clone was observed many times. The chain links TRBV28 to TRBJ2-7; TRBD1 or TRBD2 may be the D gene (6 bases each). Germline CDR1 MDHEN, CDR2 SYDVKM. Trimming removed 3 bases at V and 3 bases at J, with 12 bases between. The CDR3 length is 14 residues. The CDR3 nucleotides read TGTGCCAGCAGTTTCCCAGGAGGGGGCTACGAGCAGTACTTC. Amino acid sequence: CASSFPGGGYEQYF.

Ten or more counts support this clone. The V and J genes are TRBV7-2 and TRBJ2-7; TRBD1 agrees at 9 bases. The CDR3 length is 16 residues. From germline, CDR1 is SGHTA and CDR2 FQGNSA. Trimming at V came to 5 bases and at J to 0 bases, leaving 8 bases not matched to a gene. The CDR3 spells CASSPRQGENSYEQYF. The CDR3 coding sequence is TGTGCCAGCAGCCCCCGACAGGGGGAGAACTCCTACGAGCAGTACTTC.

The V gene is TRBV11-3, the J gene TRBJ2-7, with a weak D call TRBD1 (7 bases). Trimming shortened V by 1 base and J by 0 bases, and 25 bases separated the two germline ends. The V gene's germline CDR1 is SGHNT and CDR2 YENEEA. This CDR3 has 20 amino acids. The CDR3 is CASSLGWGVQGNSHSYEQYF. Here the CDR3 DNA reads TGTGCCAGCAGCTTAGGGTGGGGGGTACAGGGGAATTCCCACTCCTACGAGCAGTACTTC.

The table lists this clone with many counts. The J gene is TRBJ1-4, the V gene TRBV11-2; perhaps TRBD1 as D (5 bases). Germline V gene lookup returns CDR1 SGHAT and CDR2 FQNNGV. This CDR3 contains 13 residues. V was trimmed by 5 bases and J by 8 bases, leaving 12 bases between them. DNA for the CDR3: TGTGCCAGCAGCCCCTGGGGGGTCGAAAAACTGTTTTTT. Protein: CASSPWGVEKLFF.

This clone was seen a handful of times. The chain carries TRBV6-4 and TRBJ2-3; TRBD2 agrees at 9 bases. CDR1 and CDR2 (germline): MRHNA, SNTAGT. V was clipped by 4 bases and J by 2 bases; unmatched bases: 4. The CDR3 runs 15 residues. The CDR3 nucleotides read TGTGCCAGCAGTGCTACTAGCGGGCCCACAGATACGCAGTATTTT. Protein sequence: CASSATSGPTDTQYF.

In this sample, this clone turned up many times. The genes are TRBV11-2 and TRBJ2-7, with D possibly matching TRBD2 (5 bases). CDR3 length: 13 residues. Germline V gene data show CDR1 as SGHAT and CDR2 as FQNNGV. Trimming stripped 6 bases from V and 1 base from J, with 10 bases between. The CDR3 DNA is TGTGCCAGCAGGACACTAGGTTCCTACGAGCAGTACTTC. Translating it yields CASRTLGSYEQYF.

This clone was seen many times. The rearrangement links TRBV5-1 to TRBJ2-7; 7 bases are shared with TRBD1. J was trimmed by 6 bases and V by 4 bases; bases with no gene match: 7. Looked up from germline, CDR1 is SGHRS and CDR2 is YFSETQ. The CDR3 totals 13 residues. For the CDR3, the DNA is TGCGCCAGCAGCCCGGACAGGTTAGGCGAGCAGTACTTC. Its protein product is CASSPDRLGEQYF.

There are many counts of this clone. The gene calls are TRBV6-1 and TRBJ2-2; TRBD2 agrees at 7 bases. The length of the CDR3 is 13 residues. Germline CDR1 and CDR2: MNHNS and SASEGT. Trimming removed 11 bases from V and 7 bases from J; junction bases left unmatched: 10. DNA for the CDR3: TGTGCCCTCAGGAGCGGGGAGATCGGGGAGCTGTTTTTT. This codes for CALRSGEIGELFF.